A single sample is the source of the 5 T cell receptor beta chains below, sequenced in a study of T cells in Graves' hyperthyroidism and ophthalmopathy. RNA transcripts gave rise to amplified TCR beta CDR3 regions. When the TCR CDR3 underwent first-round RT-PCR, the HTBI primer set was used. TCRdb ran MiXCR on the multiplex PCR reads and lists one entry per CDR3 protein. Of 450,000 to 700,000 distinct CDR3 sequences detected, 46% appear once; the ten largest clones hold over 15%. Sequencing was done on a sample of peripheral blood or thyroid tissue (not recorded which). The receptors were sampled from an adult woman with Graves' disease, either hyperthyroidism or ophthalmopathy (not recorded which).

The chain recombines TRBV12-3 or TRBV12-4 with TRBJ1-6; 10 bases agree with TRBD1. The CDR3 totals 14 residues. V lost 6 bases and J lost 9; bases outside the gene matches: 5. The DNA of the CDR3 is TGTGCCAGCAGGGTGGGACAGGGGCTTTCACCCCTCCACTTT. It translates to CASRVGQGLSPLHF.

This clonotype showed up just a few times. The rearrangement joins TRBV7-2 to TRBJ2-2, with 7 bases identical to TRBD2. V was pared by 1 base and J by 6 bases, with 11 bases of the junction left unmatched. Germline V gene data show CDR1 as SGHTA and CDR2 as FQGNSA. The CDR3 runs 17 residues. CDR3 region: CASSLVGGYIPAGELFF. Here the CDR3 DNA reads TGTGCCAGCAGCTTAGTGGGGGGGTATATTCCCGCCGGGGAGCTGTTTTTT.

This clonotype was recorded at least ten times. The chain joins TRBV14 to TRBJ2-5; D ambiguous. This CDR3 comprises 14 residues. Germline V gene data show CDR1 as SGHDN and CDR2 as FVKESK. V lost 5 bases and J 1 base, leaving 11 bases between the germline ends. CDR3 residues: CASSMTFSQETQYF. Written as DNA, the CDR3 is TGTGCCAGCAGCATGACCTTTAGCCAAGAGACCCAGTACTTC.

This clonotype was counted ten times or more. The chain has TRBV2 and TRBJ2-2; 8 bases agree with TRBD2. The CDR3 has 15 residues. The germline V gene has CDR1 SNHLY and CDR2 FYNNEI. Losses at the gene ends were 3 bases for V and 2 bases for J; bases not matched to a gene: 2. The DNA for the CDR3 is TGTGCCAGCAGTGATAGCGGGGTAAACACCGGGGAGCTGTTTTTT. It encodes CASSDSGVNTGELFF.

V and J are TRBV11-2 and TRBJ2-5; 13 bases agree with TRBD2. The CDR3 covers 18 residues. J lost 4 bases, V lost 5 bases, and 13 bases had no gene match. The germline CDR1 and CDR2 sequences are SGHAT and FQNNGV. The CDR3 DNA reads TGTGCCAGCAGCGCCTGGGGACTAGCGGGACCCGCTCTAGAGACCCAGTACTTC. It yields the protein CASSAWGLAGPALETQYF.